The next 25 T cell receptor beta chains were all read from a single sample in a study of blood T cell repertoires in COVID-19. Assay: immunoSEQ multiplex PCR; the TCRdb copy retains only in-frame clones and omits some. Here the sample spans about 190,000 clones, 80% to 90% being singletons. Sequencing used peripheral blood. The receptors originated from a man aged 45-65 years with active or convalescent COVID-19.

CDR3 DNA: TGTGCCAGCAGCATTACAGGAACCTATGGCTACACCTTC. This sequence encodes CASSITGTYGYTF. The chain has TRBV21-1 and TRBJ1-2; the table's D gene call, TRBD1, was not cross checked with the DNA. TRBV21-1 represents a pseudogene. There are 13 residues in the CDR3.

This chain connects TRBV19 to TRBJ1-1; D not resolved. Germline V gives CDR1 LNHDA, CDR2 SQIVND (reference sequence). CDR3 size: 15 residues. The ends were cut back, 3 bases at V and 10 bases at J, with 21 bases in the middle. This chain's CDR3 is CASSILRAAPRGAFF. For the CDR3, the DNA is TGTGCCAGTAGTATTCTGAGGGCGGCGCCTCGCGGAGCTTTCTTT.

This sequence joins TRBV28 and TRBJ2-1; TRBD2 agrees at 10 bases. This CDR3 comprises 16 residues. The junction had 9 bases not matched to a gene; V was cut back by 6 bases and J by 4 bases. CDR1 is MDHEN, CDR2 SYDVKM, per germline. The CDR3 protein is CASSFYLAGVYNEQFF. The CDR3 nucleotides are TGTGCCAGCAGCTTCTACCTAGCGGGAGTGTACAATGAGCAGTTCTTC.

This chain uses TRBV25-1 with TRBJ1-3, with D uncertain. Germline V CDR1 and CDR2: MGHDK, SYGVNS. Trimming took 3 bases from V and 4 from J, leaving 13 bases between them. The length of the CDR3 is 15 residues. CDR3 nucleotide sequence: TGTGCCAGCAGTGAGATCCACGGAGTCGGAAACACCATATATTTT. Protein product: CASSEIHGVGNTIYF. The whole variable domain, filled in from reference TRBV25-1 and TRBJ1-3, reads EADIYQTPRYLVIGTGKKITLECSQTMGHDKMYWYQQDPGMELHLIHYSYGVNSTEKGDLSSESTVSRIRTEHFPLTLESARPSHTSQYLCASSEIHGVGNTIYFGEGSWLTVV.

The chain joins TRBV30 to TRBJ1-5, with D possibly matching TRBD1 (6 bases). The CDR3 totals 13 residues. The V end was cut by 1 base, the J end by 5 bases, with 9 bases between. Per the germline V gene, CDR1 is GTSNPN and CDR2 is SVGIG (reference sequence). Here the CDR3 DNA reads TGTGCCTGGAGTGGGACAGAATATCAGCCCCAGCATTTT. It encodes CAWSGTEYQPQHF.

V usage is TRBV11-2 and J usage is TRBJ1-2; 8 bases are a match to TRBD1. The germline V gene encodes CDR1 SGHAT and CDR2 FQNNGV. CDR3 length: 16 amino acids. V gave up 0 bases and J gave up 2 bases; unmatched junction bases: 5. CDR3 region: CASSLDLGQGNYGYTF. The CDR3 coding sequence is TGTGCCAGCAGCTTAGATTTAGGACAGGGAAACTATGGCTACACCTTC.

The chain joins TRBV6-5 to TRBJ1-2; the D is unclear. Trimming stripped 5 bases from V and 0 bases from J, with 10 bases between. This CDR3 spans 14 amino acids. Germline assignment: CDR1 MNHEY and CDR2 SVGAGI. Here the CDR3 reads CASSPIATNYGYTF. As DNA, the CDR3 is TGTGCCAGCAGTCCTATCGCCACTAACTATGGCTACACCTTC.

V gene TRBV3-1 (or the pseudogene TRBV3-2) combines with J gene TRBJ1-2; 9 bases line up with TRBD1. The CDR3 extends over 15 amino acids. The V gene end was trimmed by 4 bases and the J gene end by 7 bases; junction bases not matched to a gene: 10. Germline V CDR1 and CDR2: LGHDT, YNNKEL (reference sequence). The CDR3 nucleotides are TGTGCCAGCAGCCTTCACACACGGGACAGGGTTGGCTACACCTTC. This sequence encodes CASSLHTRDRVGYTF.

The gene calls are TRBV19 and TRBJ1-5; 10 positions agree with TRBD1. Trimming cost V 6 bases and J 7 bases; bases outside gene matches: 6. The CDR3 spans 14 residues. CDR1 is LNHDA and CDR2 is SQIVND in the germline V gene (reference sequence). CDR3 nucleotide sequence: TGTGCCAGTAGCGCGGGGACAGGGGTACAGCCCCAGCATTTT. As protein: CASSAGTGVQPQHF.

This clone was seen once. The chain couples TRBV7-6 to TRBJ2-7, with 11 bases aligning to TRBD2. J was trimmed by 0 bases and V by 3 bases; bases with no gene match: 13. The length of the CDR3 is 19 residues. Germline values: CDR1 SGHVS, CDR2 FNYEAQ. The CDR3 sequence is CASSLPGTSGLKNSYEQYF. The CDR3, as DNA: TGTGCCAGCAGCTTGCCCGGGACTAGCGGCCTCAAAAACTCCTACGAGCAGTACTTC. Full variable domain (remainder filled in from reference TRBV7-6 and TRBJ2-7): GAGVSQSPRYKVTKRGQDVALRCDPISGHVSLYWYRQALGQGPEFLTYFNYEAQQDKSGLPNDRFSAERPEGSISTLTIQRTEQRDSAMYRCASSLPGTSGLKNSYEQYFGPGTRLTVT.

This clone appeared once. The rearrangement links TRBV30 to TRBJ1-2, with D unresolved. In germline, CDR1 is GTSNPN, CDR2 SVGIG (reference sequence). CDR3 length: 13 residues. Trimming removed 3 bases from V and 7 bases from J, with 15 bases in between. CDR3 loop: CAWSWSQPGGYTF. The CDR3 bases are TGTGCCTGGAGCTGGTCCCAACCCGGTGGCTACACCTTC.

The chain combines TRBV12-2 with TRBJ2-3; TRBD2, the table's D call, lacks a check against the DNA. TRBV12-2 corresponds to a pseudogene. This CDR3 region has 18 residues. The CDR3 DNA is TGTGCAAGTCGCTCCGGGACTAGCGGGAGCTCGGGCACAGATACGCAGTATTTT. It yields the protein CASRSGTSGSSGTDTQYF.

The chain combines TRBV4-3 with TRBJ1-2, with TRBD1 matching over 7 bases. CDR1 is LGHNA, CDR2 YSLEER, per germline. Trimming cost V 2 bases and J 4 bases; bases outside gene matches: 7. CDR3 length equals 15 residues. The CDR3 nucleotides are TGCGCCAGCAGCCAACGCGGAGGGGGCGGCTATGGCTACACCTTC. This gives the protein CASSQRGGGGYGYTF.

This chain joins TRBV7-9 and TRBJ2-5, with 13 bases lining up with TRBD2. The CDR3 spans 17 residues. J was trimmed by 2 bases and V by 5 bases; bases with no gene match: 8. The germline CDR1 and CDR2 sequences are SEHNR and FQNEAQ (reference sequence). DNA for the CDR3: TGTGCCAGCAGCCCACTAGCGGGGGGGCCTGGGCAAGAGACCCAGTACTTC. Amino acid sequence: CASSPLAGGPGQETQYF.

The chain combines TRBV7-2 with TRBJ1-2; TRBD1 matches at 9 bases. Germline CDR1 reads SGHTA; CDR2 reads FQGNSA. The ends lost 5 bases at V and 3 bases at J; junction bases unmatched: 4. The CDR3 loop spans 14 amino acids. The CDR3 nucleotides read TGTGCCAGCAGCCGGGACAGGGAGGACTATGGCTACACCTTC. It encodes CASSRDREDYGYTF.

The chain employs TRBV6-5 and TRBJ1-2; 8 bases are a match to TRBD1. Germline V gene lookup returns CDR1 MNHEY and CDR2 SVGAGI. V shed 4 bases, J shed 8 bases, and the junction held 9 bases outside the gene matches. There are 14 residues in the CDR3. CDR3 DNA sequence: TGTGCCAGCAGTTCCCCAGGGGGCGCGTGGGGCTACACCTTC. Its translation is CASSSPGGAWGYTF.

J is TRBJ2-1 and V is TRBV28; 10 bases line up with TRBD2. With 5 bases clipped from V and 9 bases from J, the junction kept 7 bases outside the gene matches. The CDR3 is 14 residues long. Germline CDR1 MDHEN, CDR2 SYDVKM. CDR3 region: CASSLTSGSGEQFF. The CDR3 nucleotides read TGTGCCAGCAGTCTGACTAGCGGGTCAGGTGAGCAGTTCTTC.

The rearrangement joins TRBV6-4 to TRBJ2-1; D possibly corresponds to TRBD2 (5 bases). In germline, CDR1 is MRHNA, CDR2 SNTAGT. Trimming stripped 6 bases from V and 0 bases from J, with 21 bases between. This CDR3 spans 18 amino acids. CDR3 in DNA: TGTGCCAGCAGGTGGGAACTGGAGGATTTTAGCTCCTACAATGAGCAGTTCTTC. Translated: CASRWELEDFSSYNEQFF.

The chain has TRBV7-8 and TRBJ1-6; weak D call: TRBD1 (5 bases). Between the trimmed V and J ends, which lost 5 bases and 7 bases, there was a span of 33 bases. The CDR3 has 21 residues. The germline CDR1 and CDR2 sequences are SGHVS and FQNEAQ. The CDR3 sequence is CASSPRRQGGLLGNANSPLHF. CDR3 DNA: TGTGCCAGCAGCCCCCGGCGCCAGGGTGGGCTTCTTGGGAATGCCAATTCACCCCTCCACTTT.

The J gene is TRBJ1-2, the V gene TRBV5-6; D gene ambiguous. The V and J ends lost 5 bases and 4 bases respectively, with 21 bases between them. Germline CDR1 is SGHDT and CDR2 is YYEEEE. The CDR3 is 16 residues long. The CDR3 nucleotides read TGTGCCAGCAGTCGCGCAGGTTTCAGGTTCGGCTATGGCTACACCTTC. Amino acid sequence: CASSRAGFRFGYGYTF.

The chain links TRBV30 to TRBJ1-5, with 7 bases aligning to TRBD1. V shed 1 base and J 7 bases; nucleotides not matched to a gene: 13. CDR3 length: 16 residues. CDR1 GTSNPN and CDR2 SVGIG come from the germline V gene (reference sequence). The CDR3 nucleotides are TGTGCCTGGAGTGGGAGACAGGGAGCGAAAATACAGCCCCAGCATTTT. Its protein product is CAWSGRQGAKIQPQHF. Combining the CDR3 with reference TRBV30 and TRBJ1-5 gives the whole variable domain SQTIHQWPATLVQPVGSPLSLECTVEGTSNPNLYWYRQAAGRGLQLLFYSVGIGQISSEVPQNLSASRPQDRQFILSSKKLLLSDSGFYLCAWSGRQGAKIQPQHFGDGTRLSIL.

This rearrangement joins TRBV29-1 to TRBJ2-5; maybe TRBD2 (6 bases). Germline V gene lookup returns CDR1 SQVTM and CDR2 ANQGSEA. The CDR3 extends over 14 amino acids. V was clipped by 3 bases and J by 3 bases, with 14 bases between them. The CDR3 coding sequence is TGCAGCGTTGATCGGACGGGGGTGGAAGAGACCCAGTACTTC. Protein: CSVDRTGVEETQYF. The variable domain in full, with the rest retrieved from reference TRBV29-1 and TRBJ2-5, is SAVISQKPSRDICQRGTSLTIQCQVDSQVTMMFWYRQQPGQSLTLIATANQGSEATYESGFVIDKFPISRPNLTFSTLTVSNMSPEDSSIYLCSVDRTGVEETQYFGPGTRLLVL.

The chain carries TRBV6-5 and TRBJ1-2; 7 bases match TRBD1. Germline V gene data show CDR1 as MNHEY and CDR2 as SVGAGI. This CDR3 is 14 amino acids long. The trim removed 6 bases at V and 11 bases at J, leaving 15 bases unmatched. The CDR3 sequence: CASRLPGQSLSYTF. The DNA for the CDR3 is TGTGCCAGCAGGCTGCCGGGACAGTCCCTTAGTTACACCTTC.

The chain links TRBV3-1 (or the pseudogene TRBV3-2) to TRBJ1-1, with D perhaps TRBD1 (6 bases). This CDR3 has 12 residues. Looked up from germline, CDR1 is LGHDT and CDR2 is YNNKEL (reference sequence). Trimming removed 0 bases from V and 11 bases from J, with 10 bases in between. This CDR3 is CASSQEGRGAFF. The CDR3 nucleotides are TGTGCCAGCAGCCAAGAAGGCAGGGGCGCTTTCTTT.

This sequence joins TRBV6-6 and TRBJ2-1; 10 bases are shared with TRBD2. CDR1 and CDR2 from the germline V gene are MNHNY and SVGAGI (reference sequence). Trimming took 8 bases from V and 9 from J; bases not matched to a gene: 10. The CDR3 extends over 14 amino acids. This CDR3 is CASGGGLAFVEQFF. The DNA for the CDR3 is TGTGCCAGCGGAGGGGGACTAGCGTTTGTTGAGCAGTTCTTC.